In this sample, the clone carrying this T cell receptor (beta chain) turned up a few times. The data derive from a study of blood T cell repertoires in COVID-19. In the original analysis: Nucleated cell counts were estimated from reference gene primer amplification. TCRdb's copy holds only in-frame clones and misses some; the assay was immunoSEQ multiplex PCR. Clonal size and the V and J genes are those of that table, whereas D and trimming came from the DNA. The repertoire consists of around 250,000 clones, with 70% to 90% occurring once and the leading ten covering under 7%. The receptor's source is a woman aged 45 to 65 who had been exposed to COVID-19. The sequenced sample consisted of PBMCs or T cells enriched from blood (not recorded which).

DNA for the CDR3: TGCAGCGCTGCACGGGGACAGGCGAACACTGAAGCTTTCTTT. This sequence encodes CSAARGQANTEAFF. This chain joins TRBV29-1 and TRBJ1-1, with 8 positions matching TRBD1. V lost 7 bases to trimming and J lost 1 base; unmatched junction nucleotides: 8. CDR1 and CDR2 from the germline V gene are SQVTM and ANQGSEA. The CDR3 contains 14 residues.